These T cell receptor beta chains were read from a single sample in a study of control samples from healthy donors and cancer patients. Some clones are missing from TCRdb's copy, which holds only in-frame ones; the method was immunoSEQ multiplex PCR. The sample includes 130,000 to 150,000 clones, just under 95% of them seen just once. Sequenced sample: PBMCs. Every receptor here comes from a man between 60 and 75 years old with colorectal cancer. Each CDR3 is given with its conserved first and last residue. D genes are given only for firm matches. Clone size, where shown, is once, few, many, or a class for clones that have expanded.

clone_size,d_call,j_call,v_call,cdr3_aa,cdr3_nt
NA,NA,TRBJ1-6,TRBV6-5,CASSSRSGTGNSPLHF,TGTGCCAGCAGTTCCAGATCCGGGACGGGAAATTCACCCCTCCACTTT
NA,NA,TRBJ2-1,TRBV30,CAWMGDNEQFF,TGTGCCTGGATGGGGGACAATGAGCAGTTCTTC
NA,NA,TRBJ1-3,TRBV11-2,CASSLNSIFSGNTIYF,TGTGCCAGCAGTCTTAACAGCATCTTCTCTGGAAACACCATATATTTT
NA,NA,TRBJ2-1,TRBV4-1,CASSQDNNEQFF,TGCGCCAGCAGCCAAGATAACAATGAGCAGTTCTTC
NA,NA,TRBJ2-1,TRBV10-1,CASSSGSSYNEQFF,TGCGCCAGCAGCTCCGGAAGCTCCTACAATGAGCAGTTCTTC
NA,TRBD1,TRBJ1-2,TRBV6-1,CASSEQGALSNYGYTF,TGTGCCAGCAGTGAACAGGGGGCCCTTAGTAACTATGGCTACACCTTC
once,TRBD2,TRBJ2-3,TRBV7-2,CASSSPHGGRDTQYF,TGTGCCAGCAGCTCTCCTCACGGGGGGAGGGATACGCAGTATTTT
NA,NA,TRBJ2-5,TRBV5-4,CASSLGGLTSQETQYF,TGTGCCAGCAGCTTGGGAGGACTAACGAGCCAAGAGACCCAGTACTTC
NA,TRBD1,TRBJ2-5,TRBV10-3,CAIKDRARMETQYF,TGTGCCATCAAGGACAGGGCGAGGATGGAGACCCAGTACTTC
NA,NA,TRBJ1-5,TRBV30,CAWSPRDNQPQHF,TGTGCCTGGAGCCCCAGGGACAATCAGCCCCAGCATTTT
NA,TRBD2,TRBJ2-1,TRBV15,CATSSPLGLAGNHNEQFF,TGTGCCACCAGCAGTCCCTTGGGACTAGCGGGGAACCACAATGAGCAGTTCTTC
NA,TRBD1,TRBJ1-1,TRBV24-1,CATSEHRTGPNTEAFF,TGTGCCACCAGTGAACACCGGACAGGTCCGAACACTGAAGCTTTCTTT
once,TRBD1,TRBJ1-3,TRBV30,CAWSRQGPGSGNTIYF,TGTGCCTGGAGCCGACAGGGGCCTGGCTCTGGAAACACCATATATTTT
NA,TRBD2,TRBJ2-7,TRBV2,CASRGTSDYEQYF,TGTGCCAGCAGGGGGACTAGCGACTACGAGCAGTACTTC